The rows below give T cell receptor beta chains drawn from one sample of a study of shared clonotypes between healthy human individuals. This table comes from immunoSEQ multiplex PCR, and its TCRdb copy is limited to in-frame clones, with some not included. The table lists about 92,000 clones, approximately 70% of them singletons. The sample comprised memory CD8+ T cells sorted from blood. The source is a man under 40 in good health. Each CDR3 is given with its conserved first and last residue. A D gene is named only where the DNA matches it firmly. Clone sizes are given selectively: once, few, many, or a class where the clone is expanded.

V	D	size	J	DNA	CDR3
TRBV28	TRBD2	NA	TRBJ2-7	TGTGCCAGCAGTTTCGCCCTAGCGGGAGGAAGCTACGAGCAGTACTTC	CASSFALAGGSYEQYF
TRBV7-9	NA	NA	TRBJ2-5	TGTGCCAGCAGCGAAGGAGCGTACCAAGAGACCCAGTACTTC	CASSEGAYQETQYF
TRBV6-4	TRBD1	many	TRBJ2-7	TGTGCCAGCAGTACCGGGACAGGGGGCTACGAGCAGTACTTC	CASSTGTGGYEQYF
TRBV29-1	TRBD1	many	TRBJ2-1	TGCAGCGTTGAAGGTCCCGGGACAGGGAACAATGAGCAGTTCTTC	CSVEGPGTGNNEQFF
TRBV2	TRBD2	few	TRBJ2-7	TGTGCCAGCACCAGGACTAGCAACTCCTACGAGCAGTACTTC	CASTRTSNSYEQYF
TRBV25-1	NA	NA	TRBJ1-1	TGTGCCAGCAGTGAGACTGTCGCCGACACTGAAGCTTTCTTT	CASSETVADTEAFF
TRBV7-9	NA	NA	TRBJ2-5	TGTGCCAGCAGCCCCCGTCTGCACAGCGGAGAGACCCAGTACTTC	CASSPRLHSGETQYF
TRBV6-5	NA	NA	TRBJ2-7	TGTGCCAGCAGTTACGTAGGACCGTCAGTCGAGCAGTACTTC	CASSYVGPSVEQYF
TRBV27	TRBD1	NA	TRBJ2-2	TGTGCCAGCACTGGGACAGGGGGTCCGACCGGGGAGCTGTTTTTT	CASTGTGGPTGELFF
TRBV27	NA	few	TRBJ2-7	TGTGCCAGTGCAATTAACTCCCTGTCCGAGCAGTACTTC	CASAINSLSEQYF
TRBV6-1	TRBD1	few	TRBJ2-7	TGTGCCACCCGGATAGTTGGGACAGGTTCCTACGAGCAGTACTTC	CATRIVGTGSYEQYF
TRBV5-1	TRBD2	NA	TRBJ2-2	TGCGCCAGCTCGGGACTAGCGGGAGCCGGCGGGGAGCTGTTTTTT	CASSGLAGAGGELFF
TRBV11-1	NA	NA	TRBJ1-5	TGTGCCAGCAGCTCCCCCGACAGCAATCAGCCCCAGCATTTT	CASSSPDSNQPQHF
TRBV6-1	TRBD1	NA	TRBJ2-5	TGTGCCACCCCGTCCAGGGGGCTGTTTGAGACCCAGTACTTC	CATPSRGLFETQYF
TRBV10-2	NA	NA	TRBJ2-3	TGCGCCAGCAGTGTTACATTTCTTGGAGATACGCAGTATTTT	CASSVTFLGDTQYF
TRBV28	NA	NA	TRBJ2-1	TGTGCCAGCAGCAATTTCTATGAGCAGTTCTTC	CASSNFYEQFF
TRBV7-9	NA	NA	TRBJ2-3	TGTGCCAGCAGCCAGACAGATATCACAGATACGCAGTATTTT	CASSQTDITDTQYF
TRBV19	NA	NA	TRBJ1-1	TGTGCCAGTAGTAACCGCGGTGGGACTGAAGCTTTCTTT	CASSNRGGTEAFF
TRBV2	TRBD2	few	TRBJ2-5	TGTGCCAGCAGTGGGGAGGTTGAGGACGGCGGGAGATGGGAGACCCAGTACTTC	CASSGEVEDGGRWETQYF
TRBV21-1	NA	NA	TRBJ2-6	TGTGCCAGCAGCAACCGTCCGGGACAGAGCTCCTCTGGGGCCAACGTCCTGACTTTC	CASSNRPGQSSSGANVLTF
TRBV6-1	NA	NA	TRBJ2-3	TGTGCCAGCAGTGTTGGGAGTGTCGTAACAGATACGCAGTATTTT	CASSVGSVVTDTQYF
TRBV5-6	TRBD2	NA	TRBJ2-1	TGTGCCAGCAGCTTGGGCGGGAGCGCCTACAATGAGCAGTTCTTC	CASSLGGSAYNEQFF
TRBV27	NA	NA	TRBJ2-5	TGTGCCAGCAGTTTATTAGGAGGGGAGGAGACCCAGTACTTC	CASSLLGGEETQYF
TRBV23-1	TRBD1	NA	TRBJ2-7	TGCGCCAGCAGTCGTGACAGGGACTACGAGCAGTACTTC	CASSRDRDYEQYF
TRBV2	NA	NA	TRBJ2-2	TGTGCCAGCCAAACTCCGAACACCGGGGAGCTGTTTTTT	CASQTPNTGELFF
TRBV10-3	NA	NA	TRBJ2-3	TGTGCCATCAGTGACCTAGTTGCAGTAGGAGATACGCAGTATTTT	CAISDLVAVGDTQYF